This TCR beta chain is drawn from a study of blood T cell repertoires in COVID-19. Whole-study context: Samples representing acute and convalescent COVID-19 were sourced from the United States, Italy and Spain. PBMCs, B-cell-depleted T cells, or T cells provided the cDNA or gDNA that made up the material.

V lost 0 bases to trimming and J lost 4 bases; unmatched junction nucleotides: 6. CDR1 is SGHTS, CDR2 YDEGEE, per germline. The CDR3 runs to 15 residues. Some clones are missing from TCRdb's copy, which holds only in-frame ones; the method was immunoSEQ multiplex PCR. The sample carries fewer than 300,000 clones, around 83% recorded once. Recruits, aged roughly 18 to 90 years, lived in 20 to 30 US areas. People in the exposed group encountered a COVID-19 case within 2 weeks before entering the study. The sample consisted of PBMCs or T cells enriched from blood (not recorded which). The gene calls are TRBV5-8 and TRBJ1-1; 7 bases line up with TRBD1. The TCR comes from a man aged 40-55 years who had been exposed to COVID-19. CDR3: CASSLEGAGSTEAFF. The DNA for the CDR3 is TGTGCCAGCAGCTTGGAGGGGGCAGGGAGCACTGAAGCTTTCTTT.